This T cell receptor (beta chain) was identified in a study of blood T cell repertoires in COVID-19. Study in general: Samples came from the United States, Italy and Spain, spanning acute and convalescent COVID-19. T cells, B-cell-depleted T cells, or PBMCs supplied cDNA or gDNA.

In the study's own analysis: Amplification from reference gene primers served as the basis for estimated nucleated cell counts. Libraries were prepared by immunoSEQ multiplex PCR; TCRdb keeps only in-frame clonotypes and omits some of them. The DNA gave D and trimming, while V, J and clone size come from that table. The table records some 100,000 clones, just under 90% of them present only once. The CDR3 length is 16 residues. The ends lost 5 bases at V and 6 bases at J; junction bases unmatched: 7. Germline V gene data show CDR1 as MNHNY and CDR2 as SVGAGI (reference sequence). Sequencing input: peripheral blood. The sequence came from a human donor in a cohort sampled during active COVID-19. The rearrangement links TRBV6-6 to TRBJ2-4; 13 bases are shared with TRBD2. CDR3 DNA sequence: TGTGCCAGCAGTCGAGGGACTAGCGGGGCGGGAAACATTCAGTACTTC. It codes for CASSRGTSGAGNIQYF.